Listed below are T cell receptor beta chains from one sample, sequenced in a study of OX40 agonist ivuxolimab in advanced cancers. Profiling relied on immunoSEQ multiplex PCR, and the TCRdb table lists in-frame clones only, not all of them. The data show about 84,000 clones, 90% to 95% seen once. The sequences come from CD4+ or CD8+ T cells sorted from blood, collected in a trial of the OX40 agonist ivuxolimab. The receptor source for this set is an adult with an advanced solid tumor such as melanoma, head and neck, liver or kidney cancer. CDR3s include the opening cysteine and the closing phenylalanine or tryptophan. The order of the fields is D gene, V gene, clone size, J gene, CDR3 protein, CDR3 DNA. The D gene is left open where the match is weak. Clone sizes are given selectively: once, few, many, or a class where the clone is expanded.

>TRBD1|TRBV7-9|few|TRBJ2-1
CASSSIHSGTGTANEQFF
TGTGCCAGCAGTTCGATCCATTCCGGGACAGGGACTGCCAATGAGCAGTTCTTC
>-|TRBV1|-|TRBJ2-7
CTSSQESRHSYEQYF
TGCACCAGCAGCCAAGAGAGCAGGCACTCCTACGAGCAGTACTTC
>TRBD2|TRBV2|-|TRBJ2-1
CAKLAGESIDEQFF
TGTGCCAAACTAGCGGGAGAATCGATCGATGAGCAGTTCTTC
>TRBD1|TRBV5-6|few|TRBJ1-2
CASSLERQGFDYGYTF
TGTGCCAGCAGCTTGGAAAGACAGGGATTTGACTATGGCTACACCTTC
>-|TRBV7-9|-|TRBJ2-7
CASSLSSTEFEYLYEQYF
TGTGCCAGCAGCTTATCGTCTACAGAGTTTGAGTACCTCTACGAGCAGTACTTC
>-|TRBV7-3|-|TRBJ2-3
CASSLLGSDTQYF
TGTGCCAGCAGCTTATTAGGTTCAGATACGCAGTATTTT
>-|TRBV9|-|TRBJ1-3
CASSGSSGNTIYF
TGTGCCAGCAGCGGGAGCTCTGGAAACACCATATATTTT
>TRBD2|TRBV5-1|-|TRBJ2-7
CASSTGFTSERSSYEQYF
TGCGCCAGCAGCACGGGGTTTACTAGCGAACGAAGCTCCTACGAGCAGTACTTC
>-|TRBV9|-|TRBJ2-7
CASSVGGDEQYF
TGTGCCAGCAGCGTAGGGGGGGACGAGCAGTACTTC
>-|TRBV5-6|-|TRBJ1-1
CASSWMTANTEAFF
TGTGCCAGCAGCTGGATGACAGCGAACACTGAAGCTTTCTTT
>-|TRBV5-6|-|TRBJ2-7
CASSVGVGSYEQYF
TGTGCCAGCAGCGTGGGAGTGGGCTCCTACGAGCAGTACTTC
>-|TRBV27|-|TRBJ1-2
CASSATAFQGYTF
TGTGCCAGCAGTGCGACAGCCTTCCAGGGCTACACCTTC
>TRBD2|TRBV11-3|once|TRBJ2-1
CASSLDPSPAGEFYNEQFF
TGTGCCAGCAGCTTAGATCCCTCCCCAGCGGGAGAATTCTACAATGAGCAGTTCTTC
>TRBD2|TRBV4-3|-|TRBJ2-1
CASSQEYQARVAGGRYNEQFF
TGCGCCAGCAGCCAAGAATATCAAGCGAGAGTAGCGGGAGGTCGGTACAATGAGCAGTTCTTC
>-|TRBV29-1|-|TRBJ2-3
CSVATDTQYF
TGCAGCGTCGCCACAGATACGCAGTATTTT
>-|TRBV7-7|once|TRBJ1-1
CASSLGAGTEAFF
TGTGCTAGCAGCTTAGGCGCAGGGACTGAAGCTTTCTTT
>-|TRBV27|once|TRBJ2-7
CASSLSGRYEQYF
TGTGCCAGCAGTTTATCGGGGAGATACGAGCAGTACTTC
>-|TRBV27|-|TRBJ1-2
CASSSTIRQGVSYGYTF
TGTGCCAGCAGTTCGACTATCCGGCAGGGAGTAAGCTATGGCTACACCTTC
>-|TRBV5-6|-|TRBJ1-3
CASSVGGSGNTIYF
TGTGCCAGCAGCGTAGGGGGCTCTGGAAACACCATATATTTT
>-|TRBV6-5|-|TRBJ2-5
CASSYRRQETQYF
TGTGCCAGCAGTTACCGGAGGCAAGAGACCCAGTACTTC
>-|TRBV27|-|TRBJ2-2
CASSPPPILSLTGELFF
TGTGCCAGCAGTCCGCCCCCCATATTATCCCTAACCGGGGAGCTGTTTTTT
>TRBD2|TRBV30|once|TRBJ2-1
CVLGGLADNEQFF
TGTGTCCTGGGCGGACTAGCGGACAATGAGCAGTTCTTC
>-|TRBV2|once|TRBJ1-1
CASSAWSTEAFF
TGTGCCAGCAGTGCTTGGTCGACTGAAGCTTTCTTT
>-|TRBV7-9|-|TRBJ1-1
CASRQENTEAFF
TGTGCCAGCCGACAGGAGAACACTGAAGCTTTCTTT
>-|TRBV21-1|-|TRBJ2-7
CATPTGRTYEQYF
TGTGCCACCCCGACCGGGCGAACCTACGAGCAGTACTTC
>-|TRBV5-5|-|TRBJ2-5
CASSLDPGSQETQYF
TGTGCCAGCAGCTTGGACCCAGGGTCCCAAGAGACCCAGTACTTC
>-|TRBV5-8|-|TRBJ1-5
CASSSSGVYQPQHF
TGTGCCAGCAGCTCGTCAGGGGTCTATCAGCCCCAGCATTTT
>-|TRBV7-8|-|TRBJ2-1
CASSLSGQSRYNEQFF
TGTGCCAGCAGCCTTAGTGGCCAGTCCAGATACAATGAGCAGTTCTTC
>TRBD1|TRBV4-3|-|TRBJ2-7
CASSPGTGGLEQYF
TGCGCCAGCAGCCCGGGGACAGGGGGCCTCGAGCAGTACTTC
>-|TRBV2|once|TRBJ2-2
CASSAGRGVGELFF
TGTGCCAGCAGTGCGGGCAGGGGGGTCGGGGAGCTGTTTTTT
>TRBD1|TRBV7-8|-|TRBJ2-7
CASSLRTGYEQYF
TGTGCCAGCAGCTTAAGGACAGGCTACGAGCAGTACTTC
>-|TRBV9|-|TRBJ2-2
CASSVDYVNTGELFF
TGTGCCAGCAGCGTAGACTACGTCAACACCGGGGAGCTGTTTTTT
>-|TRBV4-2|once|TRBJ2-1
CASSQGLDEQFF
TGTGCCAGCAGCCAAGGTCTTGATGAGCAGTTCTTC
>-|TRBV29-1|-|TRBJ2-1
CSGSGVGNYNEQFF
TGCAGCGGGTCTGGGGTGGGAAACTACAATGAGCAGTTCTTC
>-|TRBV9|-|TRBJ1-4
CASSVEDGFATNEKLFF
TGTGCCAGCAGCGTAGAAGATGGGTTTGCAACTAATGAAAAACTGTTTTTT
>-|TRBV11-2|-|TRBJ1-1
CASSFRSTEAFF
TGTGCCAGCAGCTTCCGGAGCACTGAAGCTTTCTTT
>TRBD2|TRBV30|-|TRBJ2-5
CAWSGTSSETQYF
TGTGCCTGGAGTGGGACTAGTTCAGAGACCCAGTACTTC
>TRBD2|TRBV2|-|TRBJ2-7
CASSEVAGLSYEQYF
TGTGCCAGCAGTGAAGTAGCGGGCCTGTCCTACGAGCAGTACTTC
>TRBD2|TRBV4-2|-|TRBJ2-7
CASSQVRLAGVFEQYF
TGTGCCAGCAGCCAAGTACGACTAGCGGGAGTATTCGAGCAGTACTTC
>-|TRBV9|-|TRBJ2-7
CASSADGGYEQYF
TGTGCCAGCAGCGCGGACGGCGGCTACGAGCAGTACTTC
>TRBD2|TRBV7-9|-|TRBJ2-1
CASSQLALTSYNEQFF
TGTGCCAGCAGCCAACTAGCGTTAACCTCCTACAATGAGCAGTTCTTC